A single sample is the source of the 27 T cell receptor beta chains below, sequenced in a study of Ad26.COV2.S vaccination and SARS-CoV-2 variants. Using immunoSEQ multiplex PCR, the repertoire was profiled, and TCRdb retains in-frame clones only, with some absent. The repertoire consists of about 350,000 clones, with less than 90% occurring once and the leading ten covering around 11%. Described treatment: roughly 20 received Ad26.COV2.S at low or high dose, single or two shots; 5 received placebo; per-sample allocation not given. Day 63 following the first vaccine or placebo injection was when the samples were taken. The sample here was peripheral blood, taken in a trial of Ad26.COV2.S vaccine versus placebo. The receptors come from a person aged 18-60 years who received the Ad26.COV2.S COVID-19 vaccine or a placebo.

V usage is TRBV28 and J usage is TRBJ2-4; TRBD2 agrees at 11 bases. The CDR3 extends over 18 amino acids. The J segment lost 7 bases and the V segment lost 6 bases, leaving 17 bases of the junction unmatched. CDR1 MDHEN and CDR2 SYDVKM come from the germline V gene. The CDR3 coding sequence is TGTGCCAGCAGGGAGACTAGCGGGATGGTTGGGGGGGGGAACATTCAGTACTTC. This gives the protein CASRETSGMVGGGNIQYF.

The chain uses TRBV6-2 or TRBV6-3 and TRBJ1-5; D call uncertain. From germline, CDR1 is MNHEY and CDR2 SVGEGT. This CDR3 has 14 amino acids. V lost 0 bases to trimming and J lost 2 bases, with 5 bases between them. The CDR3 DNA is TGTGCCAGCAGTTACTCTAATCGCAATCAGCCCCAGCATTTT. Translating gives CASSYSNRNQPQHF.

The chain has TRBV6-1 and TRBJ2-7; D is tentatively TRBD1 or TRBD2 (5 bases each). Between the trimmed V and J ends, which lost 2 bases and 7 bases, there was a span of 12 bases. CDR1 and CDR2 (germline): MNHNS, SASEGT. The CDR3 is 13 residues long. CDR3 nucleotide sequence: TGTGCCAGCAGTGAATCAGGGAGCGGTGAGCAGTACTTC. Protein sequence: CASSESGSGEQYF.

The CDR3: CASSPQLSGANVLTF. The CDR3 bases are TGTGCCAGCAGCCCCCAGCTTTCTGGGGCCAACGTCCTGACTTTC. The chain couples TRBV5-5 to TRBJ2-6; D is undetermined. This CDR3 is built from 15 residues. Germline assignment: CDR1 SGHKS and CDR2 YYEKEE (reference sequence). V dropped 4 bases and J dropped 1 base, with 9 bases sitting between them.

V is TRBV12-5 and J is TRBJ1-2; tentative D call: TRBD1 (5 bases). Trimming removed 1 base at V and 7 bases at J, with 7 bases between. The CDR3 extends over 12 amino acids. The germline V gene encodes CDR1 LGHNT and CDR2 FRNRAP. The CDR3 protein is CASGLGQGGYTF. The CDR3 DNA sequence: TGTGCTAGTGGTTTGGGGCAGGGTGGCTACACCTTC.

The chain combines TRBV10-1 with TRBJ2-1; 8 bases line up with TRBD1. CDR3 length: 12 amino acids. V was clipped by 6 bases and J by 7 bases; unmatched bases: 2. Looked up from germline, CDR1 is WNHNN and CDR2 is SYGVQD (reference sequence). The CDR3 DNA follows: TGCGCCAGCAGCGACAGGGGAAATGAGCAGTTCTTC. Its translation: CASSDRGNEQFF.

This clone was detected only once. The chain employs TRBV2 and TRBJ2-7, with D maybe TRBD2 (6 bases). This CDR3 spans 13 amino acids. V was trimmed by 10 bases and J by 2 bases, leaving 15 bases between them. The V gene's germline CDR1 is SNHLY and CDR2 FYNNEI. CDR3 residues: CATEGGSPYEQYF. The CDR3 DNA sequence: TGTGCCACCGAGGGAGGCAGCCCCTACGAGCAGTACTTC.

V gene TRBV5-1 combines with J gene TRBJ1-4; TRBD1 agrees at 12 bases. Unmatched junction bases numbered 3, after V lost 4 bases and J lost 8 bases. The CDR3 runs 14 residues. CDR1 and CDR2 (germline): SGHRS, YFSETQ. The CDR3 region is CASSRDRGHEKLFF. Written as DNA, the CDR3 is TGCGCCAGCAGCCGGGACAGGGGGCACGAAAAACTGTTTTTT.

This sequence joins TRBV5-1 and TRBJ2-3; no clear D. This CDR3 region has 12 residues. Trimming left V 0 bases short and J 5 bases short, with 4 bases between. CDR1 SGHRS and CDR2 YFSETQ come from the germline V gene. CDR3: CASSLALDTQYF. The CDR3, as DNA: TGCGCCAGCAGCTTGGCCCTAGATACGCAGTATTTT.

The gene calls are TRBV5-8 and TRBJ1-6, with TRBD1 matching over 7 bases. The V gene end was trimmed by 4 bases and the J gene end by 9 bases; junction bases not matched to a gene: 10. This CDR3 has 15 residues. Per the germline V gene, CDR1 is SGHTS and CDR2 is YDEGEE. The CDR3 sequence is CASSQRQGAGSPLHF. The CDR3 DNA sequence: TGTGCCAGCAGCCAGAGACAGGGAGCGGGTTCACCCCTCCACTTT.

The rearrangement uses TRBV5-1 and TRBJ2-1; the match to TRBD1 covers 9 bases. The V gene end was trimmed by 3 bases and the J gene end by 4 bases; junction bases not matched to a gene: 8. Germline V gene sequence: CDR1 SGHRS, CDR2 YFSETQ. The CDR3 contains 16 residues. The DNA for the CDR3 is TGCGCCAGCAGCTCAACCGGGACAGGGTTTTACAATGAGCAGTTCTTC. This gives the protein CASSSTGTGFYNEQFF.

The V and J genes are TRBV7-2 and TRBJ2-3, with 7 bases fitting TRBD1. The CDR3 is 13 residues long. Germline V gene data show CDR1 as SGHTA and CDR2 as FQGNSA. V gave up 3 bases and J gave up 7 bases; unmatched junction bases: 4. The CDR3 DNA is TGTGCCAGCAGCTTTGACAGGGAATATACGCAGTATTTT. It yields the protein CASSFDREYTQYF.

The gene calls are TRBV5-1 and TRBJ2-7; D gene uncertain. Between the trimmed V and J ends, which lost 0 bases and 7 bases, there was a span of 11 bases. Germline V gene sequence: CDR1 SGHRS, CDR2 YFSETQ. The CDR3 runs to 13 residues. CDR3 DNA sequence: TGCGCCAGCAGCTTGGGCGTGGTGGAAGAGCAGTACTTC. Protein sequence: CASSLGVVEEQYF. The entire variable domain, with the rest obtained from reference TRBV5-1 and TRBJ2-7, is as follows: KAGVTQTPRYLIKTRGQQVTLSCSPISGHRSVSWYQQTPGQGLQFLFEYFSETQRNKGNFPGRFSGRQFSNSRSEMNVSTLELGDSALYLCASSLGVVEEQYFGPGTRLTVT.

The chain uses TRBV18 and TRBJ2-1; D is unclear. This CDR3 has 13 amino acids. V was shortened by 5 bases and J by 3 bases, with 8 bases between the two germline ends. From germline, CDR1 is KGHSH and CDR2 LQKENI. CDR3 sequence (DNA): TGTGCCAGCTCAATGGGCAGCTACAATGAGCAGTTCTTC. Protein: CASSMGSYNEQFF. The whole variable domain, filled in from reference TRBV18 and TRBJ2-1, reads NAGVMQNPRHLVRRRGQEARLRCSPMKGHSHVYWYRQLPEEGLKFMVYLQKENIIDESGMPKERFSAEFPKEGPSILRIQQVVRGDSAAYFCASSMGSYNEQFFGPGTRLTVL.

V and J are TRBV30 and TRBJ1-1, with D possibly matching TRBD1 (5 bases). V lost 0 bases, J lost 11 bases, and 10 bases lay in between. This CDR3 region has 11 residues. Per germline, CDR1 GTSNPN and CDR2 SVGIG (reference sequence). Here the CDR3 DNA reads TGTGCCTGGAGTGTTGGGGGAGAGGCTTTCTTT. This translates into CAWSVGGEAFF.

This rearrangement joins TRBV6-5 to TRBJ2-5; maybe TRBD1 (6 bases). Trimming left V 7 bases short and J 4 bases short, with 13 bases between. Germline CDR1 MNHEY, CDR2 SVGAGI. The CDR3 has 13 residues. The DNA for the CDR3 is TGTGCCAGCAACGACAGGAAGGCAGAGACCCAGTACTTC. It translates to CASNDRKAETQYF.

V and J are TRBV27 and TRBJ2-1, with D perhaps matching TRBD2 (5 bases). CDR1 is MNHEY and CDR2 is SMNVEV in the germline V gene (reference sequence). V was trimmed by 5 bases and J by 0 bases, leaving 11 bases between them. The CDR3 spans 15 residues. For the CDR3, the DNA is TGTGCCAGCAGTCCTAGCTCACCCTCCTACAATGAGCAGTTCTTC. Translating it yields CASSPSSPSYNEQFF.

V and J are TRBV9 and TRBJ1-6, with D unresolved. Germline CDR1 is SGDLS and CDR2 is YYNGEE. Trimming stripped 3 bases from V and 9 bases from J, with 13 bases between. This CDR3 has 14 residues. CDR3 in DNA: TGTGCCAGCAGCGCAACATTTGGAACTTCACCCCTCCACTTT. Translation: CASSATFGTSPLHF.

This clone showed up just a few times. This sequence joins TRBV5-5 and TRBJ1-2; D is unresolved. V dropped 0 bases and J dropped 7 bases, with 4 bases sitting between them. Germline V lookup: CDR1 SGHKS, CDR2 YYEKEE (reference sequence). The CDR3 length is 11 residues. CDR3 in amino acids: CASSLDVGYTF. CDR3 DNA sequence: TGTGCCAGCAGCTTGGACGTTGGCTACACCTTC.

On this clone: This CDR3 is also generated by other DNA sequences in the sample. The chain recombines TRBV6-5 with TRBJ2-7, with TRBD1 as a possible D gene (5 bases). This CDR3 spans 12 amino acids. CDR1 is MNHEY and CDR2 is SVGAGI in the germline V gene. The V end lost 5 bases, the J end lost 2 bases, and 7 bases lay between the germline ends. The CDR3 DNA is TGTGCCAGCAGTCCAGGGCCCTACGAGCAGTACTTC. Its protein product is CASSPGPYEQYF.

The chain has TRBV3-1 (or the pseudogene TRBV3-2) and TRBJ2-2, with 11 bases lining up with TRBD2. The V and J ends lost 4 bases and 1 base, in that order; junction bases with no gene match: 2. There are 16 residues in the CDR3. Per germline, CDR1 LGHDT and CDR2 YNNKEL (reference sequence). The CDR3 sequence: CASSLGTSGNTGELFF. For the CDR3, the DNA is TGTGCCAGCAGCCTTGGGACTAGCGGGAACACCGGGGAGCTGTTTTTT.

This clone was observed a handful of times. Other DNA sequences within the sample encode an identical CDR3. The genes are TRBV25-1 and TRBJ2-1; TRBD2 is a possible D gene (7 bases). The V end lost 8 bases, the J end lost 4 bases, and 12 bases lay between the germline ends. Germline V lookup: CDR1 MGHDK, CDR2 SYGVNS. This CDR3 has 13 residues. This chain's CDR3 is CASSRGGYNEQFF. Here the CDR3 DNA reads TGTGCCAGCTCGAGGGGGGGTTACAATGAGCAGTTCTTC. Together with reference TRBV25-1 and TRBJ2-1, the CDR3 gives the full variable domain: EADIYQTPRYLVIGTGKKITLECSQTMGHDKMYWYQQDPGMELHLIHYSYGVNSTEKGDLSSESTVSRIRTEHFPLTLESARPSHTSQYLCASSRGGYNEQFFGPGTRLTVL.

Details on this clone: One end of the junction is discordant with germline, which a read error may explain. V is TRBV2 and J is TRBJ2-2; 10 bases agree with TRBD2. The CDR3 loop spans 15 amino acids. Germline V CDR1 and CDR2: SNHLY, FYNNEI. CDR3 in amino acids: CARSEAGGDTGELFF. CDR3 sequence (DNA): TGTGCCCGCAGTGAAGCGGGGGGGGACACCGGGGAGCTGTTTTTT. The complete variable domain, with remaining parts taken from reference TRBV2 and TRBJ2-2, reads EPEVTQTPSHQVTQMGQEVILRCVPISNHLYFYWYRQILGQKVEFLVSFYNNEISEKSEIFDDQFSVERPDGSNFTLKIRSTKLEDSAMYFCARSEAGGDTGELFFGEGSRLTVL.

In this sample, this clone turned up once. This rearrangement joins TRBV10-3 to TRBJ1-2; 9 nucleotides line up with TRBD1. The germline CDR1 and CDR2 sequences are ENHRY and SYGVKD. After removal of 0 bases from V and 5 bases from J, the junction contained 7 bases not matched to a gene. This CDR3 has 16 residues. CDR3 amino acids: CAISESPGQGDYGYTF. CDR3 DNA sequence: TGTGCCATCAGTGAGTCCCCGGGACAGGGTGATTATGGCTACACCTTC.

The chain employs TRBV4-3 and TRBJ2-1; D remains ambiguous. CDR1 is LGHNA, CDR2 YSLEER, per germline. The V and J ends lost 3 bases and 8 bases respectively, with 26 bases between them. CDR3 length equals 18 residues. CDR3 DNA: TGCGCCAGCAGCCAGGCTGCGGAGTTGAGTTGGGGTACTGATGAGCAGTTCTTC. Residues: CASSQAAELSWGTDEQFF.

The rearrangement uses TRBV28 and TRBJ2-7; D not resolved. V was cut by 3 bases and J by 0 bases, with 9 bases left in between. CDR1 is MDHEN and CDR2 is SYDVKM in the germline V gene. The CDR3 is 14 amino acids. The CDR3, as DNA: TGTGCCAGCAGTTTTGTGGGAAACTCCTACGAGCAGTACTTC. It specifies CASSFVGNSYEQYF. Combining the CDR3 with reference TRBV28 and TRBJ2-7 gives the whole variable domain DVKVTQSSRYLVKRTGEKVFLECVQDMDHENMFWYRQDPGLGLRLIYFSYDVKMKEKGDIPEGYSVSREKKERFSLILESASTNQTSMYLCASSFVGNSYEQYFGPGTRLTVT.

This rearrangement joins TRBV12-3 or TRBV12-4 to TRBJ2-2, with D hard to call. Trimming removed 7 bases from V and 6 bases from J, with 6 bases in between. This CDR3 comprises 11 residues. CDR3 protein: CASTPAGELFF. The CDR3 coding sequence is TGTGCCAGCACCCCGGCCGGGGAGCTGTTTTTT.